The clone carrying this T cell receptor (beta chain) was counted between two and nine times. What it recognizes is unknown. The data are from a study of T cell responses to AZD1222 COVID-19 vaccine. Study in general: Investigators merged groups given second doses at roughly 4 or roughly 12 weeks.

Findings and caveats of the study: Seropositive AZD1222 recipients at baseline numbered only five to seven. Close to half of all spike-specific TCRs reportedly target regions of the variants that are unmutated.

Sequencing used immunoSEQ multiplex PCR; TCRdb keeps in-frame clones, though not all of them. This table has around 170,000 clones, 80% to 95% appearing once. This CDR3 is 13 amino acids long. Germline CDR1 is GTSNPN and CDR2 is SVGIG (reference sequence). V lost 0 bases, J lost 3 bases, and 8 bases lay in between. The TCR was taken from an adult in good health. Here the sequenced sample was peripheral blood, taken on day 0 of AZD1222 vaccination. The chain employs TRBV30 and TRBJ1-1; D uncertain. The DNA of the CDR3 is TGTGCCTGGAGTGTAGCCAGACACACTGAAGCTTTCTTT. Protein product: CAWSVARHTEAFF.